The rows below give T cell receptor beta chains drawn from one sample of a study of shared clonotypes between healthy human individuals. The data were produced by immunoSEQ multiplex PCR, yet TCRdb's version contains in-frame clones alone and is incomplete. The sample records about a million clones, approximately 72% being singletons. The sample comprised memory CD4+ T cells sorted from blood. The receptors shown here come from a man between 18 and 29 years old in good health. CDR3s include the opening cysteine and the closing phenylalanine or tryptophan. Fields, in order: J gene, V gene, clone size, D gene, CDR3 DNA, CDR3 protein. The D gene is left open where the match is weak. Clone size is shown for a subset of rows, as once, few, many or a class of expanded clone.

>TRBJ2-1|TRBV5-1|.|TRBD1
TGCGCCAGCAGCCGACAGGGGATGGGTTCGGGCAATGAGCAGTTCTTC
CASSRQGMGSGNEQFF
>TRBJ1-6|TRBV30|.|.
TGTGCCTGGAACAGGGAGGTTTCACCCCTCCACTTT
CAWNREVSPLHF
>TRBJ1-1|TRBV19|.|TRBD1
TGTGCCAGTAGTACTACACAGGGGGCGCGGTTCACTGAAGCTTTCTTT
CASSTTQGARFTEAFF
>TRBJ2-3|TRBV5-1|.|TRBD2
TGCGCCCCCTGTAAGCGGGGCCCAACAGATACGCAGTATTTT
CAPCKRGPTDTQYF
>TRBJ2-3|TRBV7-7|few|TRBD2
TGTGCTAGCAGCTTAGTACTAGCGGGAGAACGCACAGATACGCAGTATTTT
CASSLVLAGERTDTQYF
>TRBJ2-2|TRBV19|few|.
TGTGCCAGTAGTGTAACCGGGACAACCGGGGAGCTGTTTTTT
CASSVTGTTGELFF
>TRBJ2-1|TRBV5-4|.|.
TGTGCCAGCAGCGAGAACAGGGAGGGCAATGAGCAGTTCTTC
CASSENREGNEQFF
>TRBJ1-5|TRBV2|.|.
TGTGCCAGCAGGGGGGAGGGCGGTAGCAATCAGCCCCAGCATTTT
CASRGEGGSNQPQHF
>TRBJ2-2|TRBV4-3|once|.
TGCGCCAGCAGCCAAGATGGCACCGGGGAGCTGTTTTTT
CASSQDGTGELFF
>TRBJ2-4|TRBV5-1|.|TRBD1
TGCGCCAGCAGCCGGGACCGGGACAGAAACATTCAGTACTTC
CASSRDRDRNIQYF
>TRBJ1-6|TRBV4-2|.|.
TGTGCCAGCAGCCACGAAATTCGACAGGTCCTGAATTCACCCCTCCACTTT
CASSHEIRQVLNSPLHF
>TRBJ2-4|TRBV6-4|few|.
TGTGCCAGCAGTGAGACCGCCCAAAGCCGGGGGTACTTC
CASSETAQSRGYF
>TRBJ2-7|TRBV13|.|TRBD2
TGTGCCAGCAGGCGTCTAGCGGGAGCCGACGAGCAGTACTTC
CASRRLAGADEQYF
>TRBJ1-1|TRBV19|few|.
TGTGCCAGTAGCTCGCTACAGGGCCACACTGAAGCTTTCTTT
CASSSLQGHTEAFF
>TRBJ2-3|TRBV29-1|.|TRBD2
TGCAGCGTTGATGGCGGGGGTAACACAGATACGCAGTATTTT
CSVDGGGNTDTQYF
>TRBJ1-2|TRBV6-4|.|.
TGTGCCAGCAGTGACTCGGCAGGATATGGCTACACCTTC
CASSDSAGYGYTF
>TRBJ2-6|TRBV29-1|.|TRBD1
TGCAGCGTCCCGACAGGGGGGCCCGGGGCCAACGTCCTGACTTTC
CSVPTGGPGANVLTF
>TRBJ1-2|TRBV7-2|.|.
TGTGCCAGCAGCTCCGCCCCGGGTCCGAACTATGGCTACACCTTC
CASSSAPGPNYGYTF
>TRBJ1-2|TRBV30|.|.
TGTGCCTGGAGACTCAACTATGGCTACACCTTC
CAWRLNYGYTF
>TRBJ1-1|TRBV20-1|.|.
TGCAGTGCTAGGACAGTCCCTGAAGCTTTCTTT
CSARTVPEAFF
>TRBJ2-3|TRBV14|.|.
TGTGCCAGCAGCCAAGATAGGGGGGGACCTAAACCAGATACGCAGTATTTT
CASSQDRGGPKPDTQYF
>TRBJ2-5|TRBV29-1|.|TRBD2
TGCAGCGCCTCCGGGACTAGCGGGAGCGGCACCCAGTACTTC
CSASGTSGSGTQYF
>TRBJ1-2|TRBV6-1|.|TRBD1
TGTGCCAGCAGAGCCGGGACAGGGAGGGATGGCTACACCTTC
CASRAGTGRDGYTF
>TRBJ2-7|TRBV4-1|.|TRBD2
TGCGCCAGCAGCCTCCGGGACTACCACTCCTACGAGCAGTACTTC
CASSLRDYHSYEQYF
>TRBJ2-5|TRBV9|.|.
TGTGCCAGCAGCAGAGGCAGACAGCTGGGGACCCAAGAGACCCAGTACTTC
CASSRGRQLGTQETQYF
>TRBJ2-2|TRBV9|.|TRBD1
TGTGCCAGCAGCTCCGGACAGGGGGCGGCCGGGGAGCTGTTTTTT
CASSSGQGAAGELFF
>TRBJ1-2|TRBV7-3|.|.
TGTGCCAGCAGCTTAAATGGGCCCCGACTAAGTTATGGCTACACCTTC
CASSLNGPRLSYGYTF